This TCR beta chain was captured by sequencing in a study of shared clonotypes between healthy human individuals (TCRdb year 2020). The study in broad terms: Two women and a few men aged 18 to 49 years were included in the cohort. Per donor, three plates each were used for CD4 naive and CD4 memory, two for CD8 naive, and one for CD8 memory. Blood TCR repertoires of five healthy adults were deeply sequenced to estimate repertoire size and the extent of clonotype sharing between individuals. Different laboratories and diverse techniques were used to prepare libraries and sequence TCR repertoires, to increase sequencing depth and limit assay-specific biases. Per donor, leukapheresis produced somewhere between about 0.8 and 9.5 billion PBMCs. The study at large found these results: Sampling was limited to blood, and TCR repertoires in tissue likely differ from TCR repertoires in blood. Naive subsets generally had larger estimated clonotype richness than memory subsets. Sharing across several donors was observed for roughly 5.4% of naive CD4, under 4% of naive CD8, around 2.5% of memory CD4, and less than 0.45% of memory CD8 clonotypes. Based on pairwise subsampling, the degree of clonotype sharing among donors was expected to be affected by sequencing depth. Compared with non-shared clonotypes, the clonotypes found in all four sorted-subset donors had higher generation probabilities. Rarefaction of sorted-subset datasets indicated incomplete sequencing despite the large sequencing depth. The genetic and exposure-history diversity represented was limited by the small number of donors.

The donors were healthy, HIV-negative adults who had no recently reported acute infections or vaccinations. Every donor was a Caucasian adult living in Nashville, Tennessee, USA. CD4+ T cells were enriched by magnetic negative selection; naive cells were then positively selected on CD45RA, and the negative fraction formed the memory subset. Blood was collected by leukapheresis, and PBMCs were isolated by Ficoll-Histopaque density gradient centrifugation and then cryopreserved in liquid nitrogen vapor phase. Analytical flow cytometry was used to check the purity and quantity of each magnetically sorted T cell population. Each sorted fraction had its genomic DNA isolated and then quantified by UV absorbance on a Nanodrop 2000c. TCR CDR3 regions were amplified from genomic DNA by multiplex PCR using the deep immunoSEQ assay. Extracted genomic DNA from each cell subset was spread evenly across all wells of several immunoSEQ 96-well plates, with each plate serving as a replicate. For sorted subsets, each replicate PCR was loaded with roughly 190 ng genomic DNA, equivalent to 30,000 or so T cell genomes. Purified libraries were quantified with a Qubit 3.0 fluorometer, sized on a Bioanalyzer 2100, and re-quantified with the KAPA Library Quantification kit. A separate single-read 150-cycle Illumina NextSeq 550 flow cell was used to sequence each immunoSEQ 96-well plate. The authors processed their data as follows. The immunoSEQ output contained only junctional sequences without quality scores, so filtering could not match that applied to full-length reads. Sequences were annotated with PyIR, a Python wrapper for IgBLAST v1.9, and V/J genes and CDR3 were assigned using IMGT germline references. Reads with weak V/J assignments (E-value above 1e-6), missing CDR3, stop codons, out-of-frame junctions, or ambiguous translated residues were removed. V3J clonotypes were defined by identical inferred V gene, J gene, and CDR3 amino acid sequence. Percentage overlap between repertoires was calculated by dividing the number of shared unique clonotypes by the size of the smaller repertoire. Three approaches were used to assess repertoire richness: RTK rarefaction, the Chao1 estimator, and Recon v2.1 estimates of unobserved clonotypes. For all TCRbeta clonotypes obtained by the gDNA method from a few donors, generation probabilities were computed with OLGA. TCRdb limited this immuneACCESS table to in-frame rearrangements with V and J called. A share of clones is missing; checked studies link under half to unresolved V genes, and the rest is unexplained. V and J calls and clone size follow that table, whereas D and trimming were derived from the DNA. The sample has about a million clones on record, roughly 80% of them singletons. The ten biggest clones cover roughly 0.9% of the sample.

V is shortened by 2 bases, J by 1 base, and the region joining them spans 14 bases. Looking up the germline V gene yields CDR1 MNHEY and CDR2 SVGAGI. Inclusive of the bounding cysteine and phenylalanine, the CDR3 is 16 residues long. Kept here is only the CDR3 DNA, which spans 48 bases and is read in frame from base 1. A single count supports this clone. What antigen it recognizes has not been identified. Base qualities were left out, and no much larger clone turns up one base away. This TCR was recovered from a man between 18 and 35 years old in good health. Some clones in this sample may be carry-over from other donors' samples. Sequenced material: memory CD4+ T cells from PBMCs. Reading the label with the study, this specimen's cell subset or site is: CD45RA-negative fraction. The chain is made from TRBV6-5 and TRBJ1-1; no D gene can be assigned with confidence. The CDR3 reads as follows: CASSYLSRGRNTEAFF. The sequenced DNA: TGTGCCAGCAGTTACCTGTCGCGAGGGAGGAACACTGAAGCTTTCTTT.